This T cell receptor (beta chain) was sequenced in a study of vaccination effects on CD4 cells after COVID-19. As to this clone: The antigen is undetermined.

Sequenced by immunoSEQ multiplex PCR; TCRdb stores in-frame clones only, minus some. The sample holds around 63,000 clones; roughly 75% are singletons and the top ten take over 3.5%. Sequencing was preceded by expansion of antigen-specific CD4+ T cells with viral peptide pools in the ViraFEST assay. Once cultured for 10 days, the cells underwent separation to obtain CD4+ T cells. Among the vaccine recipients, none had a prior SARS-CoV-2 infection, and nucleocapsid antibodies were negative. The source is a human donor who received a COVID-19 vaccine. The sample consisted of CD4+ T cells from PBMCs cultured with HCoV-OC43 spike peptides, taken before COVID-19 vaccination. Subset indicated: HCoV-OC43 spike overlapping peptide pool stimulation.

CDR3 residues: CSVDPTSGTASNTEAFF. The CDR3 nucleotides are TGCAGCGTTGATCCAACAAGCGGGACAGCCTCGAACACTGAAGCTTTCTTT. The genes are TRBV29-1 and TRBJ1-1; 7 bases are shared with TRBD1. CDR1 and CDR2 (germline): SQVTM, ANQGSEA. V trimming: 3 bases; J trimming: 1 base; junction bases outside the gene matches: 14. The CDR3 extends over 17 amino acids. The entire variable domain, with the rest obtained from reference TRBV29-1 and TRBJ1-1, is as follows: SAVISQKPSRDICQRGTSLTIQCQVDSQVTMMFWYRQQPGQSLTLIATANQGSEATYESGFVIDKFPISRPNLTFSTLTVSNMSPEDSSIYLCSVDPTSGTASNTEAFFGQGTRLTVV.